The 10 T cell receptor beta chains reported below all come from one sample, sequenced in a study of response to subunit inactivated influenza vaccine. From the RT-PCR reads, TCRdb called clonotypes with MiXCR, one entry per CDR3 protein. The sample lists more than 400,000 distinct CDR3 sequences, approximately 7.7% occurring once. The sequenced sample was PBMCs from blood, obtained less than 30 months after vaccination. The source is a man between 50 and 69 years old who received an inactivated influenza vaccine.

This clonotype was counted between two and nine times. This sequence joins TRBV7-9 and TRBJ1-4; D unclear. Trimming removed 1 base at V and 5 bases at J, with 8 bases between. Looked up from germline, CDR1 is SEHNR and CDR2 is FQNEAQ (reference sequence). This CDR3 has 14 residues. The chain's CDR3 is CASSLDARNEKLFF. CDR3 DNA: TGTGCCAGCAGCTTAGACGCCAGGAATGAAAAACTGTTTTTT.

This clonotype was seen a handful of times. This chain links TRBV24-1 with TRBJ1-5; weak D call: TRBD1 (5 bases). The CDR3 has 14 residues. V was cut by 7 bases and J by 5 bases, with 14 bases left in between. Germline loops: CDR1 KGHDR, CDR2 SFDVKD. The CDR3 loop is CATSPPGRDQPQHF. The DNA of the CDR3 is TGTGCCACCAGCCCGCCAGGGCGGGATCAGCCCCAGCATTTT.

This clonotype was seen ten or more times. This chain connects TRBV18 to TRBJ2-2, with 7 bases identical to TRBD1. The length of the CDR3 is 16 residues. Trimming at V came to 1 base and at J to 1 base, leaving 3 bases not matched to a gene. Germline loops: CDR1 KGHSH, CDR2 LQKENI. CDR3 sequence: CASSPRDSKNTGELFF. In nucleotides, the CDR3 is TGTGCCAGCTCACCACGGGACAGCAAGAACACCGGGGAGCTGTTTTTT.

The chain combines TRBV7-9 with TRBJ2-5; TRBD2 matches 10 bases. The CDR3 consists of 16 residues. V lost 3 bases, J lost 0 bases, and 4 bases stayed unmatched. The germline V gene has CDR1 SEHNR and CDR2 FQNEAQ (reference sequence). The CDR3 DNA follows: TGTGCCAGCAGCTTTATCCTAGCGGGAGACCAAGAGACCCAGTACTTC. Translating gives CASSFILAGDQETQYF.

This clonotype has more than one count but fewer than ten. The chain combines TRBV12-3 or TRBV12-4 with TRBJ1-1; tentatively, D is TRBD1 (5 bases). The CDR3 loop spans 13 amino acids. Trimming removed 5 bases from V and 4 bases from J, with 11 bases in between. The CDR3: CASSPMGRTEAFF. Here the CDR3 DNA reads TGTGCCAGCAGTCCCATGGGGCGCACTGAAGCTTTCTTT.

The table lists this clonotype with many counts. V gene TRBV27 combines with J gene TRBJ2-5; 7 nucleotides match TRBD2. Germline CDR1 MNHEY, CDR2 SMNVEV (reference sequence). This CDR3 has 16 residues. V gave up 2 bases and J gave up 2 bases; unmatched junction bases: 8. CDR3 DNA sequence: TGTGCCAGCAGTTTACTGGGTAGCGGGCCTCAAGAGACCCAGTACTTC. Translating it yields CASSLLGSGPQETQYF.

The rearrangement uses TRBV20-1 and TRBJ1-5; the D is unclear. The CDR3 has 12 amino acids. Germline V gives CDR1 DFQATT, CDR2 SNEGSKA (reference sequence). With 3 bases removed from V and 0 bases from J, the gap between germline ends came to 3 bases. The CDR3 coding sequence is TGCAGTGCTAGTTATAGCAATCAGCCCCAGCATTTT. This encodes CSASYSNQPQHF.

The chain recombines TRBV12-3 or TRBV12-4 with TRBJ2-6, with a weak D call TRBD1 (5 bases). Trimming stripped 3 bases from V and 8 bases from J, with 14 bases between. The CDR3 totals 15 residues. For the CDR3, the DNA is TGTGCCAGCAGTTTTAGGCAGGGTGTATCCAACGTCCTGACTTTC. It translates to CASSFRQGVSNVLTF.

This clonotype was recorded at least ten times. This rearrangement joins TRBV20-1 to TRBJ2-1, with TRBD1 matching 9 bases. With V trimmed by 6 bases and J by 2 bases, 5 bases remained unmatched. The CDR3 spans 14 residues. Germline assignment: CDR1 DFQATT and CDR2 SNEGSKA (reference sequence). As DNA, the CDR3 is TGCAGTGCACGGGACAGGGAGGCCTACAATGAGCAGTTCTTC. As protein: CSARDREAYNEQFF.

This clonotype was seen ten or more times. This rearrangement joins TRBV3-1 to TRBJ1-5; 9 bases agree with TRBD1. CDR1 and CDR2 (germline): LGHDT, YNNKEL (reference sequence). Trimming took 6 bases from V and 6 from J; bases not matched to a gene: 6. This CDR3 is built from 14 residues. CDR3 in amino acids: CASSLTGGSQPQHF. CDR3 coding DNA: TGTGCCAGCAGTTTAACAGGGGGCAGTCAGCCCCAGCATTTT.